Presented here are 32 T cell receptor beta chains from one specimen sequenced in a study of blood T cell repertoires in COVID-19. Some clones are missing from TCRdb's copy, which holds only in-frame ones; the method was immunoSEQ multiplex PCR. The sample has fewer than 70,000 clones, nearly 90% seen once; the top ten hold 7% to 10%. Source material: peripheral blood. The receptors come from a man aged 50-59 years with active COVID-19.

The chain is built from TRBV10-3 and TRBJ1-3, with 10 bases identical to TRBD1. Looked up from germline, CDR1 is ENHRY and CDR2 is SYGVKD. V lost 8 bases to trimming and J lost 8 bases; unmatched junction nucleotides: 6. This CDR3 has 13 residues. DNA for the CDR3: TGTGCCATCCGACAGGGGGCAGTTGACACCATATATTTT. Its translation: CAIRQGAVDTIYF.

The sample holds one count of this clone. The chain has TRBV19 and TRBJ1-4, with 7 bases aligning to TRBD1. The junction had 6 bases not matched to a gene; V was cut back by 6 bases and J by 5 bases. The CDR3 covers 14 residues. In germline, CDR1 is LNHDA, CDR2 SQIVND (reference sequence). CDR3 DNA: TGTGCCAGTAGAACAGGGGCGAAGAATGAAAAACTGTTTTTT. Translation gives CASRTGAKNEKLFF. The whole variable domain, filled in from reference TRBV19 and TRBJ1-4, reads DGGITQSPKYLFRKEGQNVTLSCEQNLNHDAMYWYRQDPGQGLRLIYYSQIVNDFQKGDIAEGYSVSREKKESFPLTVTSAQKNPTAFYLCASRTGAKNEKLFFGSGTQLSVL.

The V call is TRBV27, the J call TRBJ1-2; 11 positions agree with TRBD1. Germline lookup yields CDR1 MNHEY and CDR2 SMNVEV (reference sequence). V was clipped by 5 bases and J by 5 bases; unmatched bases: 7. The CDR3 is 15 amino acids. CDR3 nucleotides: TGTGCCAGCAGTCCTAAAGGGACAGGGGGATATGGCTACACCTTC. Encoded protein: CASSPKGTGGYGYTF.

The chain couples TRBV6-5 to TRBJ2-7; D may be TRBD1 (6 bases). This CDR3 is 13 amino acids long. V shed 6 bases and J shed 1 base, with 10 bases lying between them. CDR1 and CDR2 (germline): MNHEY, SVGAGI. The CDR3 bases are TGTGCCAGCAGGAAAGGACAGTCCTACGAGCAGTACTTC. This gives the protein CASRKGQSYEQYF.

V and J are TRBV6-4 and TRBJ2-5; TRBD2 is a possible D gene (6 bases). CDR3 length equals 14 residues. V lost 3 bases and J 7 bases, leaving 15 bases between the germline ends. Germline CDR1 MRHNA, CDR2 SNTAGT. CDR3 in amino acids: CASSDLGRERTQYF. DNA of the CDR3: TGTGCCAGCAGTGATCTGGGTCGGGAGAGGACCCAGTACTTC.

This chain connects TRBV11-3 to TRBJ1-1; D is unresolved. CDR3 length equals 13 residues. Per germline, CDR1 SGHNT and CDR2 YENEEA. Trimming removed 2 bases from V and 2 bases from J, with 6 bases in between. The CDR3 sequence is CASSLQVNTEAFF. CDR3 nucleotide sequence: TGTGCCAGCAGCTTACAGGTTAACACTGAAGCTTTCTTT.

This chain uses TRBV5-5 with TRBJ1-1, with no clear D. Germline V lookup: CDR1 SGHKS, CDR2 YYEKEE (reference sequence). Trimming took 0 bases from V and 6 from J, leaving 9 bases between them. The CDR3 is made up of 13 amino acids. CDR3 loop: CASSLVVYAEAFF. CDR3 sequence (DNA): TGTGCCAGCAGCTTGGTAGTTTACGCTGAAGCTTTCTTT.

This chain connects TRBV10-3 to TRBJ2-7; 7 positions match TRBD2. Germline V gene sequence: CDR1 ENHRY, CDR2 SYGVKD. The junction had 5 bases not matched to a gene; V was cut back by 4 bases and J by 2 bases. This CDR3 has 14 amino acids. CDR3 nucleotides: TGTGCCATCAGTGGGGAGGGGCCCCCCTACGAGCAGTACTTC. Amino acid sequence: CAISGEGPPYEQYF.

This clone was picked up one time. This chain links TRBV15 with TRBJ2-3; 11 nucleotides agree with TRBD1. V lost 0 bases to trimming and J lost 5 bases; unmatched junction nucleotides: 19. The length of the CDR3 is 21 residues. The germline V gene encodes CDR1 LNHNV and CDR2 YYDKDF (reference sequence). The CDR3 DNA follows: TGTGCCACCAGCAGAGACCCACATACTCGACCGGACAGGGGGCGGGAAGATACGCAGTATTTT. Translated, it gives CATSRDPHTRPDRGREDTQYF.

The V and J genes are TRBV6-6 and TRBJ2-7; a weak D match, TRBD2 (7 bases). Germline V CDR1 and CDR2: MNHNY, SVGAGI (reference sequence). There are 14 residues in the CDR3. The V and J ends lost 1 base and 6 bases respectively, with 13 bases between them. The CDR3 region has the DNA TGTGCCAGCAGTTACTTCCTGGGGGGGCTCGAGCAGTACTTC. It translates to CASSYFLGGLEQYF.

The rearrangement uses TRBV5-6 and TRBJ1-2, with unresolved D. Trimming pared 9 bases from V and 7 bases from J, leaving 13 bases between. The CDR3 runs 11 residues. Germline assignment: CDR1 SGHDT and CDR2 YYEEEE. CDR3 loop: CATRRTGGYTF. In DNA, the CDR3 is TGTGCCACCCGGAGGACGGGTGGCTACACCTTC.

The genes are TRBV19 and TRBJ1-2, with a tentative D call TRBD1 (6 bases). Trimming took 8 bases from V and 4 from J, leaving 14 bases between them. Germline lookup yields CDR1 LNHDA and CDR2 SQIVND (reference sequence). The CDR3 totals 13 residues. CDR3 loop: CASENRVSYGYTF. In nucleotides, the CDR3 is TGTGCCAGTGAAAACAGGGTCTCCTATGGCTACACCTTC.

This sequence joins TRBV11-2 and TRBJ2-5, with 12 nucleotides matching TRBD1. Germline values: CDR1 SGHAT, CDR2 FQNNGV. This CDR3 is built from 16 residues. V lost 4 bases and J lost 5; bases outside the gene matches: 8. CDR3: CASSSLRDRGLETQYF. DNA of the CDR3: TGTGCCAGCAGCTCACTCCGGGACAGGGGGCTGGAGACCCAGTACTTC.

The chain is built from TRBV9 and TRBJ2-2; possible D gene TRBD2, 6 bases. The CDR3 is 14 amino acids. Germline V CDR1 and CDR2: SGDLS, YYNGEE. V dropped 3 bases and J dropped 6 bases, with 12 bases sitting between them. This chain's CDR3 is CASSGTTPPGELFF. The CDR3, as DNA: TGTGCCAGCAGCGGGACTACCCCTCCCGGGGAGCTGTTTTTT. Combining the CDR3 with reference TRBV9 and TRBJ2-2 gives the whole variable domain DSGVTQTPKHLITATGQRVTLRCSPRSGDLSVYWYQQSLDQGLQFLIQYYNGEERAKGNILERFSAQQFPDLHSELNLSSLELGDSALYFCASSGTTPPGELFFGEGSRLTVL.

The sample holds many counts of this clone. This rearrangement joins TRBV5-5 to TRBJ2-7, with D possibly TRBD2 on 5 matching bases. The CDR3 consists of 14 residues. V was cut by 4 bases and J by 0 bases, with 11 bases left in between. Germline CDR1 SGHKS, CDR2 YYEKEE (reference sequence). In nucleotides, the CDR3 is TGTGCCAGCAGCCTTACCGGGAACTCCTACGAGCAGTACTTC. It is translated as CASSLTGNSYEQYF.

The V and J genes are TRBV11-2 and TRBJ1-3; D is unresolved. CDR3 size: 15 residues. V gave up 4 bases and J gave up 4 bases, with 14 bases separating them. CDR1 and CDR2 (germline): SGHAT, FQNNGV. In nucleotides, the CDR3 is TGTGCCAGCAGCTCTGGGCCAACCGAAGGAAACACCATATATTTT. Its translation is CASSSGPTEGNTIYF. Using reference TRBV11-2 and TRBJ1-3 for the parts outside the CDR3, the full variable domain is EAGVAQSPRYKIIEKRQSVAFWCNPISGHATLYWYQQILGQGPKLLIQFQNNGVVDDSQLPKDRFSAERLKGVDSTLKIQPAKLEDSAVYLCASSSGPTEGNTIYFGEGSWLTVV.

This sequence joins TRBV6-5 and TRBJ1-4, with D perhaps matching TRBD1 (5 bases). Looked up from germline, CDR1 is MNHEY and CDR2 is SVGAGI. Trimming stripped 9 bases from V and 10 bases from J, with 15 bases between. There are 12 residues in the CDR3. The CDR3 protein is CASIGPGGKLFF. The CDR3 bases are TGTGCCAGTATCGGGCCCGGGGGAAAACTGTTTTTT.

V usage is TRBV24-1 and J usage is TRBJ2-3; 7 nucleotides line up with TRBD1. Trimming took 4 bases from V and 2 from J; bases not matched to a gene: 8. This CDR3 comprises 16 residues. The germline CDR1 and CDR2 sequences are KGHDR and SFDVKD. The CDR3 reads CATSEGDSLFTDTQYF. The CDR3 bases are TGTGCCACCAGTGAGGGGGACAGTCTGTTCACAGATACGCAGTATTTT.

This clone came up a few times. The J gene is TRBJ2-7, the V gene TRBV20-1; D call uncertain. Trimming removed 3 bases at V and 2 bases at J, with 14 bases between. The CDR3 is 14 amino acids. The germline V gene encodes CDR1 DFQATT and CDR2 SNEGSKA (reference sequence). Here the CDR3 DNA reads TGCAGTGCTAGTCACAGTGCAGGTACCTACGAGCAGTACTTC. This sequence encodes CSASHSAGTYEQYF.

The rearrangement joins TRBV19 to TRBJ2-7; 10 nucleotides align to TRBD2. Losses at the gene ends were 8 bases for V and 4 bases for J; bases not matched to a gene: 14. Germline V CDR1 and CDR2: LNHDA, SQIVND (reference sequence). This CDR3 has 16 amino acids. The CDR3 is CASARLAGESFYEQYF. CDR3 DNA sequence: TGTGCCAGTGCTCGCCTAGCGGGGGAGTCGTTTTACGAGCAGTACTTC.

The rearrangement uses TRBV5-1 and TRBJ2-7; D call uncertain. Per the germline V gene, CDR1 is SGHRS and CDR2 is YFSETQ. The ends were cut back, 0 bases at V and 3 bases at J, with 7 bases in the middle. This CDR3 region has 13 residues. The CDR3 DNA sequence: TGCGCCAGCAGCTTGGGTGCGCGCTACGAGCAGTACTTC. Translated, it gives CASSLGARYEQYF.

The rearrangement joins TRBV4-1 to TRBJ1-2; D possibly corresponds to TRBD1 (5 bases). Germline assignment: CDR1 MGHRA and CDR2 YSYEKL. This CDR3 comprises 15 residues. V lost 0 bases and J lost 4, with 12 bases in between. The CDR3 coding sequence is TGCGCCAGCAGCCAAGATGGGACTACTTCCTATGGCTACACCTTC. It translates to CASSQDGTTSYGYTF.

The chain couples TRBV3-1 (or the pseudogene TRBV3-2) to TRBJ1-6, with 10 bases matching TRBD1. The germline CDR1 and CDR2 sequences are LGHDT and YNNKEL (reference sequence). The CDR3 consists of 16 residues. Losses at the gene ends were 4 bases for V and 6 bases for J; bases not matched to a gene: 6. The CDR3 loop reads CASSRPGQGINSPLHF. The CDR3 DNA reads as TGTGCCAGCAGCCGCCCGGGACAGGGGATTAATTCACCCCTCCACTTT.

This chain links TRBV6-4 with TRBJ2-7, with unresolved D. From germline, CDR1 is MRHNA and CDR2 SNTAGT. The CDR3 consists of 13 residues. The ends were cut back, 2 bases at V and 4 bases at J, with 9 bases in the middle. CDR3 nucleotide sequence: TGTGCCAGCAGTGACCTCTCTCGTTACGAGCAGTACTTC. This translates into CASSDLSRYEQYF.

The rearrangement links TRBV7-8 to TRBJ2-1; 8 bases agree with TRBD2. The V gene's germline CDR1 is SGHVS and CDR2 FQNEAQ. V was clipped by 10 bases and J by 2 bases; unmatched bases: 13. The CDR3 totals 16 residues. The CDR3 protein is CATRGGNNKAYNEQFF. The CDR3 DNA is TGTGCCACCCGGGGGGGTAATAATAAGGCCTACAATGAGCAGTTCTTC.

The rearrangement links TRBV5-4 to TRBJ2-1; 11 positions agree with TRBD1. Trimming removed 2 bases from V and 10 bases from J; junction bases left unmatched: 14. Germline V lookup: CDR1 SGHNT, CDR2 YYREEE (reference sequence). CDR3 size: 17 residues. The chain's CDR3 is CASSLKPGQGVKREQFF. The CDR3 nucleotides read TGTGCCAGCAGCTTAAAACCGGGACAGGGGGTAAAGAGGGAGCAGTTCTTC.

The chain is built from TRBV9 and TRBJ1-2, with TRBD1 matching over 7 bases. From germline, CDR1 is SGDLS and CDR2 YYNGEE. V was clipped by 4 bases and J by 0 bases; unmatched bases: 6. The CDR3 runs 15 residues. This chain's CDR3 is CASSPSDRSNYGYTF. The DNA of the CDR3 is TGTGCCAGCAGCCCCTCGGACAGGTCTAACTATGGCTACACCTTC. The whole variable domain, filled in from reference TRBV9 and TRBJ1-2, reads DSGVTQTPKHLITATGQRVTLRCSPRSGDLSVYWYQQSLDQGLQFLIQYYNGEERAKGNILERFSAQQFPDLHSELNLSSLELGDSALYFCASSPSDRSNYGYTFGSGTRLTVV.

This clone was observed a handful of times. This chain links TRBV19 with TRBJ2-7; D is possibly TRBD2 (7 bases). In germline, CDR1 is LNHDA, CDR2 SQIVND (reference sequence). The CDR3 has 13 amino acids. V was pared by 5 bases and J by 3 bases, with 11 bases between. The CDR3 DNA reads TGTGCCAGTAGTCCGGGGGGCGTCTACGAGCAGTACTTC. Translated, it gives CASSPGGVYEQYF. Using reference TRBV19 and TRBJ2-7 for the parts outside the CDR3, the full variable domain is DGGITQSPKYLFRKEGQNVTLSCEQNLNHDAMYWYRQDPGQGLRLIYYSQIVNDFQKGDIAEGYSVSREKKESFPLTVTSAQKNPTAFYLCASSPGGVYEQYFGPGTRLTVT.

V usage is TRBV5-5 and J usage is TRBJ1-5, with D possibly being TRBD1 (5 bases). The CDR3 contains 13 residues. The V gene lost 4 bases and the J gene lost 5 bases, with 10 bases spanning the gap. CDR1 is SGHKS, CDR2 YYEKEE, per germline (reference sequence). This CDR3 reads CASSRGPDQPQHF. Written as DNA, the CDR3 is TGTGCCAGCAGCAGGGGTCCAGATCAGCCCCAGCATTTT.

The chain employs TRBV6-5 and TRBJ1-1, with D tentatively TRBD1 (6 bases). Germline V gene lookup returns CDR1 MNHEY and CDR2 SVGAGI. This CDR3 spans 14 amino acids. V lost 6 bases and J lost 9, with 20 bases in between. The CDR3 DNA sequence: TGTGCCAGCAGGCTACAGGGAGACTCTTCCCAAGCTTTCTTT. It is translated as CASRLQGDSSQAFF.

CDR3 region: CATGTKQETQYF. DNA of the CDR3: TGTGCCACCGGGACTAAACAAGAGACCCAGTACTTC. The V gene is TRBV19, the J gene TRBJ2-5; TRBD2 aligns across 7 bases. CDR3 length equals 12 residues. With 10 bases clipped from V and 2 bases from J, the junction kept 4 bases outside the gene matches. The germline gives CDR1 LNHDA, CDR2 SQIVND (reference sequence).

The rearrangement uses TRBV5-1 and TRBJ2-3, with 11 bases that match TRBD2. CDR3 length: 17 amino acids. V dropped 0 bases and J dropped 2; count of bases not matched to a gene: 5. In germline, CDR1 is SGHRS, CDR2 YFSETQ. The CDR3 region is CASSLGLAGSLTDTQYF. The CDR3, as DNA: TGCGCCAGCAGCTTGGGACTAGCGGGGTCCCTCACAGATACGCAGTATTTT.